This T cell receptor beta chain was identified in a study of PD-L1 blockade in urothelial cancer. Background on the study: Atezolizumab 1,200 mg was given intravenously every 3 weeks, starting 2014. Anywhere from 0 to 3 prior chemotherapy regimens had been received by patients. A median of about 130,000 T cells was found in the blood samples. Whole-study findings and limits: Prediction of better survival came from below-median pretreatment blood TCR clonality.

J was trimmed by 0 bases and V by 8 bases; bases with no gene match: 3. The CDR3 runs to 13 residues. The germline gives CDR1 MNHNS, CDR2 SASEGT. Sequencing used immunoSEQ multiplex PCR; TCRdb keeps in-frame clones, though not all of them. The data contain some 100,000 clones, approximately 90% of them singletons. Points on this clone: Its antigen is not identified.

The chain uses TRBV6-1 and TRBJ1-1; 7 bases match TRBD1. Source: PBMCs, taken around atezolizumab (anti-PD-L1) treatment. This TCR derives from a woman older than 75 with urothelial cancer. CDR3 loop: CASGQVLNTEAFF. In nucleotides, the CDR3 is TGTGCCAGCGGACAGGTCCTGAACACTGAAGCTTTCTTT.